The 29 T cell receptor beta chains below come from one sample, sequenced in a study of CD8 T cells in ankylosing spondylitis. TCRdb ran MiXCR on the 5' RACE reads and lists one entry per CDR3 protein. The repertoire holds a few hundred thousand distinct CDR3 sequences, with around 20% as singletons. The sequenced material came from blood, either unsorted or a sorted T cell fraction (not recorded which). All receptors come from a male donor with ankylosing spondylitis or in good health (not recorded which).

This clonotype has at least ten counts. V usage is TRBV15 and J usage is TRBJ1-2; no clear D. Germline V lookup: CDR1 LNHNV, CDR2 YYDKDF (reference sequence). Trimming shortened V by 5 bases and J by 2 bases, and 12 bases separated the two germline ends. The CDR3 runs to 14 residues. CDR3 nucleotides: TGTGCCACCAGCCCTCGAGGGCAAAACTATGGCTACACCTTC. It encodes CATSPRGQNYGYTF.

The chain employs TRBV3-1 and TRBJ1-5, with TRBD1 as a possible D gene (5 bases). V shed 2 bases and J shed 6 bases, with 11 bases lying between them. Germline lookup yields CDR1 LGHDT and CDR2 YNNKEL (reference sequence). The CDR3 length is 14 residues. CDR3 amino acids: CASSQRSQGQPQHF. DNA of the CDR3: TGTGCCAGCAGCCAAAGGAGTCAGGGTCAGCCCCAGCATTTT. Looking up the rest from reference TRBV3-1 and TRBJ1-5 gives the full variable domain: DTAVSQTPKYLVTQMGNDKSIKCEQNLGHDTMYWYKQDSKKFLKIMFSYNNKELIINETVPNRFSPKSPDKAHLNLHINSLELGDSAVYFCASSQRSQGQPQHFGDGTRLSIL.

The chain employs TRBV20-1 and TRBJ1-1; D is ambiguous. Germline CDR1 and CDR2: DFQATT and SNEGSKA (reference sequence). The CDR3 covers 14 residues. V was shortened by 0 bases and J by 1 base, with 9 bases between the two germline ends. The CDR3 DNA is TGCAGTGCTAGAGATCCGGGTAGGAACACTGAAGCTTTCTTT. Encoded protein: CSARDPGRNTEAFF.

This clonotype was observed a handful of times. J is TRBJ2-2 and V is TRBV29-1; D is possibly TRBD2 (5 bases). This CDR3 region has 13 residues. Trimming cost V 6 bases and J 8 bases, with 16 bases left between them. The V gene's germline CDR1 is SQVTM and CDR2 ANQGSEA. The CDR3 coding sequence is TGCAGCGTCGGCGAGGGTTCAACTGGGGAGCTGTTTTTT. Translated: CSVGEGSTGELFF.

The CDR3 nucleotides are TGTGCCAGCACCAGGGGGAGTATCACAGATACGCAGTATTTT. Translated, it gives CASTRGSITDTQYF. The rearrangement joins TRBV6-2 or TRBV6-3 to TRBJ2-3; 7 positions agree with TRBD1. V gave up 7 bases and J gave up 2 bases; unmatched junction bases: 6. The CDR3 has 14 residues. Germline CDR1 is MNHEY and CDR2 is SVGEGT.

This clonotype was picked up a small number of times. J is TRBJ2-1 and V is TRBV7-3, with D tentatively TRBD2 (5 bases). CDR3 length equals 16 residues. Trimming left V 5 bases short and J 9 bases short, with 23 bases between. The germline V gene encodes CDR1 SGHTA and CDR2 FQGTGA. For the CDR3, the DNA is TGTGCCAGCAGCCCCGGGCCGCGAGGAGGAACGAGTGAGCAGTTCTTC. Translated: CASSPGPRGGTSEQFF.

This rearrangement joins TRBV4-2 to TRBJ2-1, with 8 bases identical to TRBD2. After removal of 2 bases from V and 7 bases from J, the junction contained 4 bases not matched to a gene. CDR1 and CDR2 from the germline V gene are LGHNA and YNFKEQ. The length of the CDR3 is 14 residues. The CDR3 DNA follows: TGTGCCAGCAGCCAACTGGGACTAGAAAATGAGCAGTTCTTC. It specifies CASSQLGLENEQFF.

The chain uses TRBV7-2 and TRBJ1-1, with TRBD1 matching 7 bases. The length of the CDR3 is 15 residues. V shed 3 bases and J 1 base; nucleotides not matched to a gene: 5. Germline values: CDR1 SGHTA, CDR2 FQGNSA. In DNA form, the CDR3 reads TGTGCCAGCAGCTTCGCCGGGACAGCGAACACTGAAGCTTTCTTT. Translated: CASSFAGTANTEAFF.

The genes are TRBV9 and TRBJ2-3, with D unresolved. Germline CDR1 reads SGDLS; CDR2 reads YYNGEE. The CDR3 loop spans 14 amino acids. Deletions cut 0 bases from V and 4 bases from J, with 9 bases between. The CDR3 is CASSVGGVADTQYF. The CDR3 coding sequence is TGTGCCAGCAGCGTAGGTGGTGTCGCAGATACGCAGTATTTT. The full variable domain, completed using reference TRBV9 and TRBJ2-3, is DSGVTQTPKHLITATGQRVTLRCSPRSGDLSVYWYQQSLDQGLQFLIQYYNGEERAKGNILERFSAQQFPDLHSELNLSSLELGDSALYFCASSVGGVADTQYFGPGTRLTVL.

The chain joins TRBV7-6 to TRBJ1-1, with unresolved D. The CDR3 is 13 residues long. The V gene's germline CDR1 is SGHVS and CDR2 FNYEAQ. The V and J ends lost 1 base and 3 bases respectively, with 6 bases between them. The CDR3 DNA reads TGTGCCAGCAGCTTAGGGGTAGACACTGAAGCTTTCTTT. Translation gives CASSLGVDTEAFF.

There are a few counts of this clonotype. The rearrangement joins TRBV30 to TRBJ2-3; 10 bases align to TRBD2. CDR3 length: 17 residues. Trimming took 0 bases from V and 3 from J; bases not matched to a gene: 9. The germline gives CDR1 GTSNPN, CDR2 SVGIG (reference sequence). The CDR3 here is CAWSVPSGRAFTDTQYF. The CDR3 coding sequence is TGTGCCTGGAGTGTACCCAGCGGGAGGGCCTTTACAGATACGCAGTATTTT.

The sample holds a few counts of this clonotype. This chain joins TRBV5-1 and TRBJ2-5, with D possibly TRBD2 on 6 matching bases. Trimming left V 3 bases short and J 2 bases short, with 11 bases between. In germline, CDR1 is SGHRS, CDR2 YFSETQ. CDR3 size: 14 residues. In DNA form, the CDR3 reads TGCGCCAGCAGCTCCGGGACTGCGCAAGAGACCCAGTACTTC. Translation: CASSSGTAQETQYF.

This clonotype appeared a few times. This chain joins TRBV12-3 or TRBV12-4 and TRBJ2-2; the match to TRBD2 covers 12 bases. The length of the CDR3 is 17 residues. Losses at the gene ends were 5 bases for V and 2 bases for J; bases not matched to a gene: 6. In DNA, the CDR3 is TGTGCCAGCAGTGAAACTAGCGGGGGGATCAACACCGGGGAGCTGTTTTTT. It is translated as CASSETSGGINTGELFF.

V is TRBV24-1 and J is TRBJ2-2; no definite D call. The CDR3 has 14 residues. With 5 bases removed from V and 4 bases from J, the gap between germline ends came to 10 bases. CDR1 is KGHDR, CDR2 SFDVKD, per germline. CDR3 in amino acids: CATSATGGTGELFF. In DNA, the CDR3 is TGTGCCACCAGTGCGACGGGTGGCACCGGGGAGCTGTTTTTT.

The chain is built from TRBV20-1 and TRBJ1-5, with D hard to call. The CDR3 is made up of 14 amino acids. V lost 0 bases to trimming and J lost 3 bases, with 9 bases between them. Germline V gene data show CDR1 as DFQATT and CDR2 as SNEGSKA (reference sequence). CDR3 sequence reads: CSARDGRYNQPQHF. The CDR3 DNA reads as TGCAGTGCTAGAGATGGACGGTACAATCAGCCCCAGCATTTT.

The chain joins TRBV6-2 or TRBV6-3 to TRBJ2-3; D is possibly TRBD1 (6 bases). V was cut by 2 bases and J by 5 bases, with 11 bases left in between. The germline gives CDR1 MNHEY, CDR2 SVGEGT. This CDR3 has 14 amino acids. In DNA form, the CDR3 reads TGTGCCAGCAGTTACACAGGGAACATAGATACGCAGTATTTT. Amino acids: CASSYTGNIDTQYF.

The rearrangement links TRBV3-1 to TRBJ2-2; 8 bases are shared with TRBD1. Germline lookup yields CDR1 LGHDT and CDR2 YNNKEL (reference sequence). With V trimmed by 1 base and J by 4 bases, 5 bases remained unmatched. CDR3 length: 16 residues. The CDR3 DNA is TGTGCCAGCAGCCAAGGCACAGGGGGAGGCACCGGGGAGCTGTTTTTT. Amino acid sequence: CASSQGTGGGTGELFF.

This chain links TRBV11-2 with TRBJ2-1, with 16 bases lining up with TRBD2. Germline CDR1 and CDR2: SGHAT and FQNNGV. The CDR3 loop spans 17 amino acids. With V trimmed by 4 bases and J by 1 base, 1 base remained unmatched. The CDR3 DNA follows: TGTGCCAGCAGCTGGGGACTAGCGGGAGGGTCCTACAATGAGCAGTTCTTC. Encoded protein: CASSWGLAGGSYNEQFF.

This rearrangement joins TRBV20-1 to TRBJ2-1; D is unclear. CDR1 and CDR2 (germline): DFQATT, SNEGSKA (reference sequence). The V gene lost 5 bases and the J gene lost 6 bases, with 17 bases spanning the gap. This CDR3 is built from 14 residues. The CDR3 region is CSAWTDRVLNEQFF. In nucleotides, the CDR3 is TGCAGTGCTTGGACGGATCGGGTCCTCAATGAGCAGTTCTTC.

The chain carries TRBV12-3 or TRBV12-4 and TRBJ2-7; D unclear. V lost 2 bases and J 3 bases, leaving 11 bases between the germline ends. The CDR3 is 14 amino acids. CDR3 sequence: CASSLLRAFYEQYV. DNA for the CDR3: TGTGCCAGCAGTTTATTACGGGCATTCTACGAGCAGTACGTC.

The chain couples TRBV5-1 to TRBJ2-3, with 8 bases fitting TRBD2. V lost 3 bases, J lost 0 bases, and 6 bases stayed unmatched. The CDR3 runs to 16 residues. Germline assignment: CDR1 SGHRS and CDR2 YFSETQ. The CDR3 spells CASSSYSGASTDTQYF. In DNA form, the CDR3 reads TGCGCCAGCAGCTCATATAGCGGGGCAAGCACAGATACGCAGTATTTT.

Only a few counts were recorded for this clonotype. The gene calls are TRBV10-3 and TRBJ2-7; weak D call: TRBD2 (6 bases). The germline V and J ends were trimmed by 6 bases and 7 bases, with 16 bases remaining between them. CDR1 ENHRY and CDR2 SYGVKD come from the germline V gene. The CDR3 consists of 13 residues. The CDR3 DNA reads TGTGCCATCAGGGACACGTGGGCGGGGGAGCAGTACGTC. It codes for CAIRDTWAGEQYV.

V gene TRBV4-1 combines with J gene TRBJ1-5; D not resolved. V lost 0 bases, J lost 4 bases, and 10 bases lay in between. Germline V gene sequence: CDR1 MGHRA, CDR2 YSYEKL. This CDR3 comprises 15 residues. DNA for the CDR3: TGCGCCAGCAGCCAAGATCACGCCGGGAATCAGCCCCAGCATTTT. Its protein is CASSQDHAGNQPQHF.

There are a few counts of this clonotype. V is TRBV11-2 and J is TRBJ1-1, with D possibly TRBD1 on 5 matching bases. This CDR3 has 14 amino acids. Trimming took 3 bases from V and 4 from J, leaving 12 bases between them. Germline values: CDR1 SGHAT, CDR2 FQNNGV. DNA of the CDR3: TGTGCCAGCAGCTTCCTATCGGGACCCACTGAAGCTTTCTTT. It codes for CASSFLSGPTEAFF.

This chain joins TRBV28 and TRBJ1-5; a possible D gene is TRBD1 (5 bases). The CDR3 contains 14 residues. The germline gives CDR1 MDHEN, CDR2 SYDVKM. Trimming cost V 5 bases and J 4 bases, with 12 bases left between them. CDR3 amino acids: CASSPGGTNQPQHF. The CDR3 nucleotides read TGTGCCAGCAGTCCCGGGGGAACGAATCAGCCCCAGCATTTT.

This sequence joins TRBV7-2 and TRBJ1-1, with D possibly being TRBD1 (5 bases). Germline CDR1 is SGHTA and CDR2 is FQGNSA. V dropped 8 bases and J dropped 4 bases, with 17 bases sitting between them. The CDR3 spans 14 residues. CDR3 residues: CASSLIGAGTEAFF. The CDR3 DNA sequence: TGTGCCAGCTCCCTTATAGGGGCGGGCACTGAAGCTTTCTTT.

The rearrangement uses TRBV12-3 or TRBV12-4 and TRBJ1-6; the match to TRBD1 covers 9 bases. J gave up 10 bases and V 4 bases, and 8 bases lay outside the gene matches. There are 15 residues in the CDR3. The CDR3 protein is CASSSRTGENSPLHF. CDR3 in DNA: TGTGCCAGCAGTTCCCGGACAGGGGAGAACTCACCCCTCCACTTT.

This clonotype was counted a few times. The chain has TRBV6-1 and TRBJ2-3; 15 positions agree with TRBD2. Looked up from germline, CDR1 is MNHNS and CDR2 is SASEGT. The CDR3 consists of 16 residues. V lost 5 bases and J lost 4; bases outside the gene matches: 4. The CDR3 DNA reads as TGTGCCAGCAGTCATGGACTAGCGGGGGGGCCAGATACGCAGTATTTT. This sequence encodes CASSHGLAGGPDTQYF.

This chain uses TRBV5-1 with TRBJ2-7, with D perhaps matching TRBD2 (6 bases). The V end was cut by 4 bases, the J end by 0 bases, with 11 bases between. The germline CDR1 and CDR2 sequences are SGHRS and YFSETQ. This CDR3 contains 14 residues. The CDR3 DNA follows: TGCGCCAGCAGCGCGGGGTCTTCCTCCTACGAGCAGTACGTC. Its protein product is CASSAGSSSYEQYV.